This entry lists 15 T cell receptor beta chains sequenced from one sample in a study of shared clonotypes between healthy human individuals. The data were produced by immunoSEQ multiplex PCR, yet TCRdb's version contains in-frame clones alone and is incomplete. This table holds some 2,500,000 clones, over 85% found once. The sample taken for sequencing was naive CD4+ T cells from PBMCs. The subset: CD45RA+ positively selected. These receptors all stem from a man between 18 and 29 years old in good health. Some clones in this sample may be carry-over from other donors' samples.

The chain combines TRBV25-1 with TRBJ2-3; TRBD2 aligns across 9 bases. The CDR3 spans 18 residues. V lost 5 bases, J lost 2 bases, and 14 bases stayed unmatched. Germline V lookup: CDR1 MGHDK, CDR2 SYGVNS. The CDR3 coding sequence is TGTGCCAGCAGTACCTTCTTGGGCGGGAGGGGGGCCACAGATACGCAGTATTTT. Amino acid sequence: CASSTFLGGRGATDTQYF.

The chain has TRBV11-2 and TRBJ2-7; D possibly corresponds to TRBD2 (6 bases). This CDR3 has 15 residues. Trimming cost V 4 bases and J 5 bases, with 18 bases left between them. Germline CDR1 and CDR2: SGHAT and FQNNGV. CDR3 coding DNA: TGTGCCAGCAGCTCCCCCCCGGGGGTAGTTAACGAGCAGTACTTC. It yields the protein CASSSPPGVVNEQYF.

The genes are TRBV7-9 and TRBJ2-7; the D is unclear. The CDR3 is made up of 12 amino acids. From germline, CDR1 is SEHNR and CDR2 FQNEAQ (reference sequence). V was clipped by 5 bases and J by 4 bases, with 9 bases between them. The CDR3 here is CASSPDFYEQYF. Here the CDR3 DNA reads TGTGCCAGCAGCCCGGATTTTTACGAGCAGTACTTC.

This clone was seen more than once but under ten times. The J gene is TRBJ1-1, the V gene TRBV5-1; TRBD1 aligns across 7 bases. Germline loops: CDR1 SGHRS, CDR2 YFSETQ. Germline trimming cut 4 bases from V and 4 bases from J; bases unmatched to any gene: 7. The CDR3 sequence is 14 residues long. The CDR3 loop reads CASSQQGLSTEAFF. As DNA, the CDR3 is TGCGCCAGCAGCCAACAGGGGTTAAGCACTGAAGCTTTCTTT.

The genes are TRBV28 and TRBJ2-7; the D gene is possibly TRBD1 (6 bases). Germline values: CDR1 MDHEN, CDR2 SYDVKM. CDR3 length equals 15 residues. With 3 bases removed from V and 0 bases from J, the gap between germline ends came to 12 bases. The CDR3 sequence: CASSLDGGHSYEQYF. The CDR3 nucleotides are TGTGCCAGCAGTTTGGATGGGGGACACTCCTACGAGCAGTACTTC.

The V call is TRBV29-1, the J call TRBJ2-5, with D unresolved. The V gene's germline CDR1 is SQVTM and CDR2 ANQGSEA. The V end was cut by 1 base, the J end by 4 bases, with 10 bases between. The CDR3 is made up of 13 amino acids. Here the CDR3 reads CSVEVAGGETQYF. The CDR3, as DNA: TGCAGCGTTGAAGTAGCCGGTGGAGAGACCCAGTACTTC.

CDR3 region: CASSRRQGMTEAFF. DNA for the CDR3: TGTGCCAGCTCACGGAGACAGGGAATGACTGAAGCTTTCTTT. The chain uses TRBV18 and TRBJ1-1; TRBD1 aligns across 7 bases. Germline V gene lookup returns CDR1 KGHSH and CDR2 LQKENI. The CDR3 length is 14 residues. The V and J ends lost 4 bases and 5 bases, in that order; junction bases with no gene match: 7. Full variable domain (missing parts from reference TRBV18 and TRBJ1-1): NAGVMQNPRHLVRRRGQEARLRCSPMKGHSHVYWYRQLPEEGLKFMVYLQKENIIDESGMPKERFSAEFPKEGPSILRIQQVVRGDSAAYFCASSRRQGMTEAFFGQGTRLTVV.

The table lists this clone with a count of one. The chain uses TRBV27 and TRBJ2-5; TRBD1 might be the D (6 bases). CDR1 and CDR2 (germline): MNHEY, SMNVEV (reference sequence). V was clipped by 6 bases and J by 8 bases, with 22 bases between them. CDR3 length: 15 amino acids. CDR3 DNA sequence: TGTGCCAGCAGGGACAGTGGACGGGACGTGGCCACCCAGTACTTC. This translates into CASRDSGRDVATQYF.

In regard to this clone: This CDR3 is also generated by other DNA sequences in the sample. J is TRBJ1-1 and V is TRBV18, with TRBD1 identical over 7 bases. The junction had 3 bases not matched to a gene; V was cut back by 2 bases and J by 0 bases. The CDR3 contains 15 residues. CDR1 is KGHSH, CDR2 LQKENI, per germline. The CDR3 DNA sequence: TGTGCCAGCTCACCAGAGACAGGGATGAACACTGAAGCTTTCTTT. It specifies CASSPETGMNTEAFF.

This chain joins TRBV7-3 and TRBJ2-2, with D hard to call. Trimming took off 1 base at V and 0 bases at J, with 9 bases between the two ends. The CDR3 has 16 amino acids. Germline CDR1 and CDR2: SGHTA and FQGTGA. CDR3 residues: CASSLNAVTNTGELFF. CDR3 nucleotide sequence: TGTGCCAGCAGCTTAAACGCCGTGACGAACACCGGGGAGCTGTTTTTT.

The chain uses TRBV14 and TRBJ2-7, with TRBD2 identical over 8 bases. The germline V gene encodes CDR1 SGHDN and CDR2 FVKESK. V lost 3 bases and J lost 3; bases outside the gene matches: 7. This CDR3 comprises 15 residues. For the CDR3, the DNA is TGTGCCAGCAGCCAGGCCGGGGGGGCCCACTACGAGCAGTACTTC. Translating gives CASSQAGGAHYEQYF. Full variable domain (rest looked up from reference TRBV14 and TRBJ2-7): EAGVTQFPSHSVIEKGQTVTLRCDPISGHDNLYWYRRVMGKEIKFLLHFVKESKQDESGMPNNRFLAERTGGTYSTLKVQPAELEDSGVYFCASSQAGGAHYEQYFGPGTRLTVT.

The chain carries TRBV6-6 and TRBJ1-5; D unresolved. Trimming pared 6 bases from V and 9 bases from J, leaving 9 bases between. Germline V CDR1 and CDR2: MNHNY, SVGAGI (reference sequence). This CDR3 is built from 11 residues. Here the CDR3 reads CASRNEGPQHF. The CDR3 nucleotides read TGTGCCAGCAGAAACGAGGGGCCCCAGCATTTT.

Note on this clone: The same CDR3 arises from other DNA sequences in this sample as well. The rearrangement joins TRBV5-1 to TRBJ2-7; 9 bases align to TRBD1. The germline gives CDR1 SGHRS, CDR2 YFSETQ. The junction had 4 bases not matched to a gene; V was cut back by 4 bases and J by 2 bases. This CDR3 region has 14 residues. The CDR3: CASSTTGGAYEQYF. In DNA, the CDR3 is TGCGCCAGCAGCACGACAGGGGGAGCCTACGAGCAGTACTTC. The variable domain in full, completed from reference TRBV5-1 and TRBJ2-7, reads KAGVTQTPRYLIKTRGQQVTLSCSPISGHRSVSWYQQTPGQGLQFLFEYFSETQRNKGNFPGRFSGRQFSNSRSEMNVSTLELGDSALYLCASSTTGGAYEQYFGPGTRLTVT.

The rearrangement uses TRBV10-2 and TRBJ2-1; the D is unclear. Germline V gene data show CDR1 as WSHSY and CDR2 as SAAADI. This CDR3 spans 13 amino acids. V was cut by 3 bases and J by 3 bases, with 6 bases left in between. The CDR3 coding sequence is TGCGCCAGCAGTGATTTACACTACAATGAGCAGTTCTTC. Translating it yields CASSDLHYNEQFF.

This clone occurred a few times. The DNA for the CDR3 is TGCGCCAGCAGCCAACCTACAGGGGGTGATGGAAACACCATATATTTT. Amino acid sequence: CASSQPTGGDGNTIYF. The genes are TRBV4-1 and TRBJ1-3, with 8 positions matching TRBD1. With V trimmed by 2 bases and J by 3 bases, 6 bases remained unmatched. Germline V lookup: CDR1 MGHRA, CDR2 YSYEKL. This CDR3 region has 16 residues.